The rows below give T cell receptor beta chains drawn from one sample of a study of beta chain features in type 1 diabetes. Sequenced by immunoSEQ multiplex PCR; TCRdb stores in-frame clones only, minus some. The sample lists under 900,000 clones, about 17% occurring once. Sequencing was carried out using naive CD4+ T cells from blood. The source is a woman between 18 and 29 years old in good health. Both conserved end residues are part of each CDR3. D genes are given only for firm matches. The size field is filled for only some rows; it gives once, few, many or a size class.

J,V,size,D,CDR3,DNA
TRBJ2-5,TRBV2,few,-,CASSLEETQYF,TGTGCCAGCAGCCTAGAAGAGACCCAGTACTTC
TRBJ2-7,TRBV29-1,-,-,CSAGRTGEQYF,TGCAGCGCTGGAAGGACGGGGGAGCAGTACTTC
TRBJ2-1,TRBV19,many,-,CASSNYNEQFF,TGTGCCAGTAGTAACTACAATGAGCAGTTCTTC
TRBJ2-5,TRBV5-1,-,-,CASSRVLGETQYF,TGCGCCAGCAGTCGGGTGCTAGGCGAGACCCAGTACTTC
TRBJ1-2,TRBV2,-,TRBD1,CASTERDSSYGYTF,TGTGCCAGCACTGAACGGGACAGTTCCTATGGCTACACCTTC
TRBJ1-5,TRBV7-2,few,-,CASSPDVGQPQHF,TGTGCCAGCAGCCCGGATGTGGGTCAGCCCCAGCATTTT
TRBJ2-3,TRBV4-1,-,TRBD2,CASSQAVAGGGPRYF,TGCGCCAGCAGCCAGGCGGTAGCGGGAGGGGGTCCTCGGTATTTT
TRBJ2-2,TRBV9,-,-,CAIKSSDTGELFF,TGTGCCATAAAGTCTAGCGACACCGGGGAGCTGTTTTTT
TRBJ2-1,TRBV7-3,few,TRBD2,CASSLTPTSGDSYNEQFF,TGTGCCAGCAGCTTAACACCGACTAGCGGGGACTCCTACAATGAGCAGTTCTTC
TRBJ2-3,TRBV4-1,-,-,CASGILVASTDTQYF,TGCGCCAGCGGAATCTTAGTGGCTAGCACAGATACGCAGTATTTT
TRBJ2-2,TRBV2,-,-,CASSGGTSGELFF,TGTGCCAGCAGTGGGGGGACGTCCGGGGAGCTGTTTTTT
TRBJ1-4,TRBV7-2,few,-,CASSQGSTNEKLFF,TGTGCCAGCAGCCAGGGGTCAACTAATGAAAAACTGTTTTTT
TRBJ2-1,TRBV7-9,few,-,CASGVYTDRREQFF,TGTGCCAGCGGCGTATACACCGACAGACGGGAGCAGTTCTTC
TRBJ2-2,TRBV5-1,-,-,CASNLAPVDTGELFF,TGCGCCAGCAATTTAGCCCCTGTGGACACCGGGGAGCTGTTTTTT
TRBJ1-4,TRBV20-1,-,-,CSAKRGEKLFF,TGCAGTGCTAAGCGTGGTGAAAAACTGTTTTTT
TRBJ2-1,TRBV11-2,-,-,CASSLGSEQFF,TGTGCCAGCAGCCTAGGAAGTGAGCAGTTCTTC
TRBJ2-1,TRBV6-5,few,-,CASSSGLYNEQFF,TGTGCCAGCAGTTCGGGACTGTACAATGAGCAGTTCTTC
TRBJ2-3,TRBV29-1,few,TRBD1,CSGQGAGTDTQYF,TGCAGCGGCCAGGGGGCGGGCACAGATACGCAGTATTTT
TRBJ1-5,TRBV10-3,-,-,CAISESWVQPQHF,TGTGCCATCAGTGAGTCGTGGGTTCAGCCCCAGCATTTT
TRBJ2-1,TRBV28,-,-,CASSSGVVGLQQFF,TGTGCCAGCAGTTCAGGGGTGGTGGGACTCCAGCAGTTCTTC
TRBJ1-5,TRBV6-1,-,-,CASRWQGNSNQPQHF,TGTGCCAGTCGATGGCAGGGAAATAGCAATCAGCCCCAGCATTTT
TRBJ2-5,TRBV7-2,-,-,CASSLALAQETQYF,TGTGCCAGCAGCTTAGCCCTAGCCCAAGAGACCCAGTACTTC
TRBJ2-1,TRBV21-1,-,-,CASSNASSGRSSDEQFF,TGTGCCAGCAGCAACGCTTCTAGCGGGAGGTCGAGCGATGAGCAGTTCTTC
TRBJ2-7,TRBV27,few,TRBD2,CASSSSASGRGEQYF,TGTGCCAGCAGTTCCTCCGCTAGCGGGAGGGGCGAGCAGTACTTC
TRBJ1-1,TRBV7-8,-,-,CASSFRQKPISEAFF,TGTGCCAGCAGCTTTCGACAGAAGCCGATCTCTGAAGCTTTCTTT
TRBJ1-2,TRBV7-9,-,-,CASSPNVLWDGVYGYTF,TGTGCCAGCAGCCCCAATGTTCTTTGGGATGGGGTCTATGGCTACACCTTC
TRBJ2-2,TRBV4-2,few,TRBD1,CASSQARDSMIHGELFF,TGTGCCAGCAGCCAAGCAAGGGACAGTATGATCCACGGGGAGCTGTTTTTT
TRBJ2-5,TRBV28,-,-,CASRAGETQYF,TGTGCCAGCAGGGCGGGAGAGACCCAGTACTTC
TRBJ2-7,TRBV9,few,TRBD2,CASSAGGLAGVYEQYF,TGTGCCAGCAGCGCGGGGGGACTAGCGGGAGTATACGAGCAGTACTTC
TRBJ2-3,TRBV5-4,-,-,CASSLYGTDTQYF,TGTGCCAGCAGCTTGTACGGCACAGATACGCAGTATTTT